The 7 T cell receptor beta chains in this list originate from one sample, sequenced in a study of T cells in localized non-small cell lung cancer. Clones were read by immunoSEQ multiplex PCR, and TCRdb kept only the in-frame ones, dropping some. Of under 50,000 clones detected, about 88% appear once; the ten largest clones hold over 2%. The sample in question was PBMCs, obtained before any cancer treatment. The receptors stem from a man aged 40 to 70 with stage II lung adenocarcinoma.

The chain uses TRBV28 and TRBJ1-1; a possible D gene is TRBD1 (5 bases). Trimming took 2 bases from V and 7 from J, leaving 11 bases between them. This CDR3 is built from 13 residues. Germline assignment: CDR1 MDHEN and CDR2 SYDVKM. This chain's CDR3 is CASSLPRQGEAFF. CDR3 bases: TGTGCCAGCAGTTTACCCCGGCAGGGTGAAGCTTTCTTT.

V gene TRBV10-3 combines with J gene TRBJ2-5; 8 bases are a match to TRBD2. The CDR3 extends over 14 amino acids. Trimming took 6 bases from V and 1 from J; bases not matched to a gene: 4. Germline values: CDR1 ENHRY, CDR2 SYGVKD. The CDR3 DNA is TGTGCCATCAGATCCGGGACTAGCCAAGAGACCCAGTACTTC. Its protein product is CAIRSGTSQETQYF.

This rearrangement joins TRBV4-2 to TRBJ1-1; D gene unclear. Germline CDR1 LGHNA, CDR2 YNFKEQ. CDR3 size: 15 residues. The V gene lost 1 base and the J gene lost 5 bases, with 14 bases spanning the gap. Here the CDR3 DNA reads TGTGCCAGCAGCCAAGCGGCCAGGCAGAATACTGAAGCTTTCTTT. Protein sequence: CASSQAARQNTEAFF.

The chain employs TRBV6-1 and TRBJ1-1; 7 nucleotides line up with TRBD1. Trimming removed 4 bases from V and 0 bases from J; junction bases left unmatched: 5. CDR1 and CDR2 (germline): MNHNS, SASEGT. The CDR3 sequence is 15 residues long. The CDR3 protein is CASSAQGRMNTEAFF. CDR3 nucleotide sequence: TGTGCCAGCAGTGCACAGGGGCGCATGAACACTGAAGCTTTCTTT.

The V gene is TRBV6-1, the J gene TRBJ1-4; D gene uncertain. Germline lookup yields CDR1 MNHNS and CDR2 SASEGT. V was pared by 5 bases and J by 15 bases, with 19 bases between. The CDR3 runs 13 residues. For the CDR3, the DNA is TGTGCCAGCAGTTCCCGTAGAGGGCAAGAGGTGTTTTTT. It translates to CASSSRRGQEVFF.

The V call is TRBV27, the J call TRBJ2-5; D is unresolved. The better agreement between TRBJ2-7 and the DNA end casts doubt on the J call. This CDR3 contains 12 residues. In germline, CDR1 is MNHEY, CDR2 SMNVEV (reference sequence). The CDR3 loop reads CASRDRAYEQYF. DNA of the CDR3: TGTGCCAGCAGGGACCGGGCCTACGAGCAGTACTTC.

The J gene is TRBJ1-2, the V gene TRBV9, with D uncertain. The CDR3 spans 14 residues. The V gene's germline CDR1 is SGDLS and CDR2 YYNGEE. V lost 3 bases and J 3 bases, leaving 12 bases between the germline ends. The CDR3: CASSESPQDYGYTF. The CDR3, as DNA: TGTGCCAGCAGCGAGTCACCCCAGGACTATGGCTACACCTTC.